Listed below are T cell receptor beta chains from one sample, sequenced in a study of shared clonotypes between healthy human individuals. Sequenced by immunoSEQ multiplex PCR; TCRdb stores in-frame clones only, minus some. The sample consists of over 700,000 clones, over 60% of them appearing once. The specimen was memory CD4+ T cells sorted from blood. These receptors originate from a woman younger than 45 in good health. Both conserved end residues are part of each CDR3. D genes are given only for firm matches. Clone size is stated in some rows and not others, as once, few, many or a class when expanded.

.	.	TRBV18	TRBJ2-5	TGTGCCAGCTCACTGCGACAGGTCAACCAAGAGACCCAGTACTTC	CASSLRQVNQETQYF
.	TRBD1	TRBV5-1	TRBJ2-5	TGCGCCAGCGCCCAGGGGGCAGAGACCCAGTACTTC	CASAQGAETQYF
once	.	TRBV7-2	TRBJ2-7	TGTGCCAGCAAGGGGAGTGGCAGGTTTAACGAGCAGTACTTC	CASKGSGRFNEQYF
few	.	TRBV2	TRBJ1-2	TGTGCCAGCAGGTCGGACGCAAACTATGGCTACACCTTC	CASRSDANYGYTF
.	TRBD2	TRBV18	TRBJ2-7	TGTGCCAGCTCACCGGGGCCTAGCGGGATTAAGGACTACGAGCAGTACTTC	CASSPGPSGIKDYEQYF
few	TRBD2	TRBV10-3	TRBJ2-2	TGTGCCATCGGTACTAGCGGATCACCAACCGGGGAGCTGTTTTTT	CAIGTSGSPTGELFF
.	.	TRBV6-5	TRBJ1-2	TGTGCCAGCAGTTACAGGGGATCCGGAACTAACTATGGCTACACCTTC	CASSYRGSGTNYGYTF
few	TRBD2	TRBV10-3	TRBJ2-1	TGTGCCATCAGTGAACTGGCGGGAGGGGATAATGAGCAGTTCTTC	CAISELAGGDNEQFF
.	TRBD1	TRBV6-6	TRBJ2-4	TGTGCCAGCAGCTCCGGGACAGGGAGGGACATTCAGTACTTC	CASSSGTGRDIQYF
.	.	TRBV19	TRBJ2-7	TGTGCCAGTAGTACTTCCCGGGGCAGATCCTACGAGCAGTACTTC	CASSTSRGRSYEQYF
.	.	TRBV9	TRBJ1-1	TGTGCCAGCAGCTTTGCGGGGTCTCACACTGAAGCTTTCTTT	CASSFAGSHTEAFF
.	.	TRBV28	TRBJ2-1	TGTGCCAGCAGACTACCGGAAAATGAGCAGTTCTTC	CASRLPENEQFF
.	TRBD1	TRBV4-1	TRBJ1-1	TGCGCCAGCAGCGCAGGACAGGGAGTGAACACTGAAGCTTTCTTT	CASSAGQGVNTEAFF
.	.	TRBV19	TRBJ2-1	TGTGCCAGTAGTATAGGGGTGAGAATACAATCCGGTGAGCAGTTCTTC	CASSIGVRIQSGEQFF
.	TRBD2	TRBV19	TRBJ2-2	TGTGCCAGTAGTATCCTAGCGGGAGGGCAAAGAAACGGGGAGCTGTTTTTT	CASSILAGGQRNGELFF
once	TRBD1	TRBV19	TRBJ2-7	TGTGCCAGTAGTAGGAATGGACAGGCCTACGAGCAGTACTTC	CASSRNGQAYEQYF
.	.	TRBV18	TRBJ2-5	TGTGCCAGCTCACCACCTAGCGATCAGACCCAGTACTTC	CASSPPSDQTQYF
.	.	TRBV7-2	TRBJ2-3	TGTGCCAGCAGCGCCGGACTTTTAAGCACAGATACGCAGTATTTT	CASSAGLLSTDTQYF
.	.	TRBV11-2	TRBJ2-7	TGTGCCAGCAGCTTGGGACATGGGGGAGGTTATAGTACCTACGAGCAGTACTTC	CASSLGHGGGYSTYEQYF
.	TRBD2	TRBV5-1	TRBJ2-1	TGCGCCAGCAGCAATCCGCTAGCGGGGGGGGACAATGAGCAGTTCTTC	CASSNPLAGGDNEQFF
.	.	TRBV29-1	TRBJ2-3	TGCAGCGGGGCAGGGGGCACAGATACGCAGTATTTT	CSGAGGTDTQYF
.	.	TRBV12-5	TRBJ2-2	TGTGCTAGTTCTTTAGGGGCACCGAACACCGGGGAGCTGTTTTTT	CASSLGAPNTGELFF
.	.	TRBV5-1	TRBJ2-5	TGCGCCAGCAGCCCCGGAGGTGGCCAAGAGACCCAGTACTTC	CASSPGGGQETQYF
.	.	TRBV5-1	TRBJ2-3	TGCGCCAGCAGCTTGAGTTTTAGCCTCTACACAGATACGCAGTATTTT	CASSLSFSLYTDTQYF